The source of this T cell receptor beta chain is a study of shared clonotypes between healthy human individuals. Study context: A donor's plate count was three for CD4 naive and three for CD4 memory; CD8 naive had two and CD8 memory one.

The authors split each subset's genomic DNA evenly across several immunoSEQ plates. Sequenced by immunoSEQ multiplex PCR; TCRdb stores in-frame clones only, minus some. The sample shows more than 2,000,000 clones, 85% to 95% of them seen only once. The ends were cut back, 3 bases at V and 4 bases at J, with 18 bases in the middle. This CDR3 region has 15 residues. CDR1 and CDR2 from the germline V gene are GTSNPN and SVGIG (reference sequence). Details on this clone: Its antigen is still unknown.

Negatively enriched CD4+ T cells were divided by CD45RA into naive and memory. General study points: The sharing of roughly 5% of naive CD4 clonotypes was seen across several donors.

The sequenced material came from naive CD4+ T cells from PBMCs. Subset indicated: CD45RA+ positively selected. The gene calls are TRBV30 and TRBJ1-2; TRBD1 is a possible D gene (5 bases). This TCR was sampled from a man aged 18 to 35 in good health. Some clones in this sample may be carry-over from other donors' samples. The CDR3 reads CAWSGWQGGGYGYTF. CDR3 nucleotides: TGTGCCTGGAGCGGATGGCAGGGCGGTGGCTATGGCTACACCTTC.